The entry below describes one TCR beta chain. There are 13 residues in the CDR3. Trimming shortened V by 1 base and J by 8 bases, and 11 bases separated the two germline ends. CDR1 is SEHNR, CDR2 FQNEAQ, per germline (reference sequence). This sample stems from a study of CDR3 diversity in severe acne. A single record per CDR3 protein comes from TCRdb applying MiXCR to the PCR reads. This sample carries about 97,000 distinct CDR3 sequences, roughly half of them seen once, and the ten largest clones take roughly an eighth. This sequence originates from a male donor with acne. Sequencing input: blood. This chain uses TRBV7-9 with TRBJ1-2; the D gene is possibly TRBD1 (6 bases). CDR3 sequence: CASSLGTARGYTF. CDR3 nucleotide sequence: TGTGCCAGCAGCTTAGGGACAGCTAGGGGCTACACCTTC.